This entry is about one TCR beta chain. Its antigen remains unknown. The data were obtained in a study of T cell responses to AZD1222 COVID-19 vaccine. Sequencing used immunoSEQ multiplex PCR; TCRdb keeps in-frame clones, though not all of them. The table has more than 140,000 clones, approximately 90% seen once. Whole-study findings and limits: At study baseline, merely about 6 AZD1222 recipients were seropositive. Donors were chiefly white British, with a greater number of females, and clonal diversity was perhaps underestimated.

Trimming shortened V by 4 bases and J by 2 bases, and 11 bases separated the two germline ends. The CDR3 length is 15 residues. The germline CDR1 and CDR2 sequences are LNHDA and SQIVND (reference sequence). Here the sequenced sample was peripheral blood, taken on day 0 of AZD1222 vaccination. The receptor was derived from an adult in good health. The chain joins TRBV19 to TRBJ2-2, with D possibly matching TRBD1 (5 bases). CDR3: CASSKAQVNTGELFF. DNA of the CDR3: TGTGCCAGTAGTAAGGCACAGGTTAACACCGGGGAGCTGTTTTTT.